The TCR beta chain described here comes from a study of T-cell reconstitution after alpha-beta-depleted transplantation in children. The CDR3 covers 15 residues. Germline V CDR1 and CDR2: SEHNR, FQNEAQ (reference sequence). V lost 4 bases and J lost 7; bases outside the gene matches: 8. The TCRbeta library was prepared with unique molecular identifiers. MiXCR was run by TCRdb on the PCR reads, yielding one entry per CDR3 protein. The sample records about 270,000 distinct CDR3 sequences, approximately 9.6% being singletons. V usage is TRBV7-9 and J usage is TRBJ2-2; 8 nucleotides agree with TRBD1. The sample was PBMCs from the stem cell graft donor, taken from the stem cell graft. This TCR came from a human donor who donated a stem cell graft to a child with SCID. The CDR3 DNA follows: TGTGCCAGCAGCTCCCGACAGGGGCATGGCGGGGAGCTGTTTTTT. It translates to CASSSRQGHGGELFF.